This record covers a single T cell receptor beta chain. Its antigen is as yet unknown. Replicate PCRs for sorted subsets used approximately 220 ng DNA; this equaled 25,000 to 35,000 T cell genomes. Libraries were prepared by immunoSEQ multiplex PCR; TCRdb keeps only in-frame clonotypes and omits some of them. This table holds fewer than 850,000 clones, roughly 96% found once. This entry belongs to a study of shared clonotypes between healthy human individuals. Findings and caveats of the study: A generally larger estimated richness was seen in naive subsets than in memory subsets. Donor clonotype sharing was expected to depend on sequencing depth.

Only CD45RO-negative cells positively selected for CCR7 counted as naive CD8 cells, so terminally differentiated effector memory CD45RA+ cells were excluded. The donors were all Caucasian adults (living in Nashville, Tennessee). Sequenced sample: naive CD8+ T cells sorted from blood. This sequence originates from a man aged 25-45 years in good health.

The CDR3 DNA reads as TGTGCCATCAGTGGGGCGGATTGGGGAAACACCATATATTTT. Translation: CAISGADWGNTIYF. The chain couples TRBV10-3 to TRBJ1-3; D call uncertain. Germline lookup yields CDR1 ENHRY and CDR2 SYGVKD. The CDR3 has 14 residues. With 4 bases removed from V and 4 bases from J, the gap between germline ends came to 11 bases.